This T cell receptor beta chain was sequenced for a study of CD8 T cells in ankylosing spondylitis. Study observations and caveats: Disease-linked clones were found to be CD8+ and relatively rare in peripheral blood. There was reportedly significant enrichment of clones that were disease-linked in matched ankylosing spondylitis synovial fluid.

Germline CDR1 LGHNA, CDR2 YNFKEQ. The CDR3 has 15 residues. The V gene end was trimmed by 3 bases and the J gene end by 1 base; junction bases not matched to a gene: 2. Points on this clonotype: Its target is unknown.

Quantitative 5'-RACE with molecular barcodes generated TCR beta libraries. From the 5' RACE reads, TCRdb called clonotypes with MiXCR, one entry per CDR3 protein. The table lists approximately 200,000 distinct CDR3 sequences, 10% to 15% of them singletons, with about 15% in the top ten. The clonotype comes from a male donor with ankylosing spondylitis or in good health (not recorded which). This chain connects TRBV4-2 to TRBJ2-3, with 9 bases aligning to TRBD2. Sequenced material: blood, either unsorted or a sorted T cell fraction (not recorded which). As DNA, the CDR3 is TGTGCCAGCAGCCATTCTAGCGGGGGCACAGATACGCAGTATTTT. Protein sequence: CASSHSSGGTDTQYF.